Listed here are 22 T cell receptor beta chains from one sample, sequenced in a study of blood T cell repertoires in COVID-19. The protocol was immunoSEQ multiplex PCR, while the TCRdb copy is restricted to in-frame clones and leaves out a portion. The table records approximately 250,000 clones, 83% of them present only once. The sample taken for sequencing was peripheral blood. The receptors were gathered from a woman aged 45-59 years with acute or convalescent COVID-19.

The CDR3 coding sequence is TGTGCCAGCAGCCGGGACAGGGAAGAGCAGTACTTC. Protein: CASSRDREEQYF. The J gene is TRBJ2-7, the V gene TRBV11-2, with 9 bases lining up with TRBD1. The length of the CDR3 is 12 residues. Germline V gene data show CDR1 as SGHAT and CDR2 as FQNNGV. The V and J ends lost 5 bases and 7 bases, in that order; junction bases with no gene match: 3.

The chain combines TRBV19 with TRBJ2-1, with 9 nucleotides matching TRBD1. CDR3 length: 15 amino acids. V trimming: 8 bases; J trimming: 7 bases; junction bases outside the gene matches: 12. Germline CDR1 and CDR2: LNHDA and SQIVND (reference sequence). Here the CDR3 DNA reads TGTGCCAGTTTGGGGCGGGGACAGGGTAAAAATGAGCAGTTCTTC. Its translation is CASLGRGQGKNEQFF.

This chain uses TRBV7-9 with TRBJ2-7, with 10 positions matching TRBD1. The CDR3 is 15 amino acids. CDR1 is SEHNR and CDR2 is FQNEAQ in the germline V gene (reference sequence). The J segment lost 6 bases and the V segment lost 2 bases, leaving 7 bases of the junction unmatched. The CDR3 protein is CASSLRTGGNSEQYF. CDR3 DNA sequence: TGTGCCAGCAGCTTACGGACAGGGGGTAACAGCGAGCAGTACTTC.

The rearrangement joins TRBV24-1 to TRBJ2-3; 12 positions agree with TRBD2. The CDR3 runs 14 residues. The V gene's germline CDR1 is KGHDR and CDR2 SFDVKD. V dropped 11 bases and J dropped 0; count of bases not matched to a gene: 2. Here the CDR3 DNA reads TGTGCCATTGGACTAGCGGGGAGCACAGATACGCAGTATTTT. This codes for CAIGLAGSTDTQYF.

The V gene is TRBV5-1, the J gene TRBJ2-1; D gene ambiguous. Germline V lookup: CDR1 SGHRS, CDR2 YFSETQ. V lost 2 bases and J 6 bases, leaving 6 bases between the germline ends. This CDR3 region has 12 residues. DNA of the CDR3: TGCGCCAGCAGCTTTACGGGCAATGAGCAGTTCTTC. Its translation: CASSFTGNEQFF. The whole variable domain, remainder taken from reference TRBV5-1 and TRBJ2-1, is KAGVTQTPRYLIKTRGQQVTLSCSPISGHRSVSWYQQTPGQGLQFLFEYFSETQRNKGNFPGRFSGRQFSNSRSEMNVSTLELGDSALYLCASSFTGNEQFFGPGTRLTVL.

This clone was counted between two and nine times. The chain uses TRBV25-1 and TRBJ1-4; TRBD1 agrees at 9 bases. In germline, CDR1 is MGHDK, CDR2 SYGVNS. V lost 0 bases and J lost 8; bases outside the gene matches: 1. The CDR3 is 14 residues long. CDR3 nucleotides: TGTGCCAGCAGTGAATATGGACAGGGGGAAAAACTGTTTTTT. Residues: CASSEYGQGEKLFF.

This rearrangement joins TRBV14 to TRBJ1-4, with no clear D. Trimming took off 8 bases at V and 8 bases at J, with 15 bases between the two ends. The CDR3 length is 13 residues. Germline V CDR1 and CDR2: SGHDN, FVKESK. The CDR3 region is CASAAGGKEKLFF. The CDR3 DNA reads TGTGCCAGCGCAGCGGGAGGAAAGGAAAAACTGTTTTTT.

The chain combines TRBV6-5 with TRBJ2-3; 9 nucleotides agree with TRBD1. Trimming removed 9 bases from V and 6 bases from J; junction bases left unmatched: 10. The CDR3 contains 14 residues. Germline assignment: CDR1 MNHEY and CDR2 SVGAGI. Here the CDR3 DNA reads TGTGCCAGTCACGGACAGGGGAAGATTGATACGCAGTATTTT. Translated, it gives CASHGQGKIDTQYF.

The V call is TRBV5-6, the J call TRBJ1-5; no firm D call. The germline V and J ends were trimmed by 4 bases and 0 bases, with 11 bases remaining between them. CDR3 size: 15 residues. Germline V gene data show CDR1 as SGHDT and CDR2 as YYEEEE. The CDR3 nucleotides read TGTGCCAGCAGCCCGCGGCCTGATAGCAATCAGCCCCAGCATTTT. Protein product: CASSPRPDSNQPQHF. Complete variable domain (other parts from reference TRBV5-6 and TRBJ1-5): DAGVTQSPTHLIKTRGQQVTLRCSPKSGHDTVSWYQQALGQGPQFIFQYYEEEERQRGNFPDRFSGHQFPNYSSELNVNALLLGDSALYLCASSPRPDSNQPQHFGDGTRLSIL.

The chain links TRBV28 to TRBJ2-1; 9 bases agree with TRBD2. Trimming removed 6 bases from V and 0 bases from J; junction bases left unmatched: 6. The CDR3 extends over 16 amino acids. CDR1 is MDHEN and CDR2 is SYDVKM in the germline V gene. In DNA form, the CDR3 reads TGTGCCAGCAGCCTTAATAGCGGGAGCTCCTACAATGAGCAGTTCTTC. It is translated as CASSLNSGSSYNEQFF.

The rearrangement joins TRBV5-4 to TRBJ1-1, with D possibly being TRBD1 (5 bases). CDR1 and CDR2 from the germline V gene are SGHNT and YYREEE (reference sequence). V lost 0 bases, J lost 4 bases, and 10 bases lay in between. The length of the CDR3 is 14 residues. In nucleotides, the CDR3 is TGTGCCAGCAGCTTGGACAGGTCGCGCACTGAAGCTTTCTTT. It codes for CASSLDRSRTEAFF. Complete variable domain (other parts from reference TRBV5-4 and TRBJ1-1): ETGVTQSPTHLIKTRGQQVTLRCSSQSGHNTVSWYQQALGQGPQFIFQYYREEENGRGNFPPRFSGLQFPNYSSELNVNALELDDSALYLCASSLDRSRTEAFFGQGTRLTVV.

The chain has TRBV27 and TRBJ1-5; 9 nucleotides agree with TRBD1. Trimming cost V 9 bases and J 6 bases; bases outside gene matches: 3. The germline V gene has CDR1 MNHEY and CDR2 SMNVEV (reference sequence). The CDR3 covers 12 residues. Written as DNA, the CDR3 is TGTGCCAGAGGACAGGGGAGTCAGCCCCAGCATTTT. It is translated as CARGQGSQPQHF.

V and J are TRBV18 and TRBJ2-5; 7 bases align to TRBD1. The V and J ends lost 5 bases and 2 bases, in that order; junction bases with no gene match: 8. The CDR3 sequence is 15 residues long. The germline gives CDR1 KGHSH, CDR2 LQKENI. CDR3: CASSASGTDQETQYF. In DNA form, the CDR3 reads TGTGCCAGCTCAGCGTCTGGGACAGATCAAGAGACCCAGTACTTC. Full variable domain (missing parts from reference TRBV18 and TRBJ2-5): NAGVMQNPRHLVRRRGQEARLRCSPMKGHSHVYWYRQLPEEGLKFMVYLQKENIIDESGMPKERFSAEFPKEGPSILRIQQVVRGDSAAYFCASSASGTDQETQYFGPGTRLLVL.

This sequence joins TRBV29-1 and TRBJ1-4; D is possibly TRBD1 (6 bases). There are 16 residues in the CDR3. Germline V gene sequence: CDR1 SQVTM, CDR2 ANQGSEA. V was cut by 7 bases and J by 3 bases, with 21 bases left in between. CDR3 nucleotide sequence: TGCAGCGCCCAAGCGGGGGGCTCTCCGTCTAATGAAAAACTGTTTTTT. This translates into CSAQAGGSPSNEKLFF.

V usage is TRBV5-6 and J usage is TRBJ2-2; D gene unclear. V lost 0 bases, J lost 8 bases, and 5 bases lay in between. Germline CDR1 is SGHDT and CDR2 is YYEEEE. The CDR3 is made up of 12 amino acids. This CDR3 reads CASSLGVGELFF. CDR3 bases: TGTGCCAGCAGCTTGGGAGTGGGGGAGCTGTTTTTT.

This clone showed up just once. The CDR3 DNA is TGTGCCAGCCAGGGTATCAATGAGCAGTTCTTC. It specifies CASQGINEQFF. The chain is built from TRBV6-5 and TRBJ2-1; tentative D call: TRBD1 (5 bases). CDR1 and CDR2 from the germline V gene are MNHEY and SVGAGI. The length of the CDR3 is 11 residues. Trimming took 8 bases from V and 6 from J, leaving 8 bases between them.

The V gene is TRBV6-5, the J gene TRBJ2-4, with TRBD2 matching over 9 bases. CDR1 is MNHEY and CDR2 is SVGAGI in the germline V gene. The J segment lost 5 bases and the V segment lost 4 bases, leaving 6 bases of the junction unmatched. CDR3 size: 15 residues. The CDR3 DNA reads as TGTGCCAGCAGTTCCAGCGGGGGGTCCCAAAACATTCAGTACTTC. Amino acid sequence: CASSSSGGSQNIQYF.

The V gene is TRBV4-2, the J gene TRBJ1-1; D ambiguous. The V end was cut by 0 bases, the J end by 1 base, with 9 bases between. Germline V gene data show CDR1 as LGHNA and CDR2 as YNFKEQ. The CDR3 totals 15 residues. The CDR3 is CASSQDPLRNTEAFF. DNA for the CDR3: TGTGCCAGCAGCCAAGACCCCCTGCGGAACACTGAAGCTTTCTTT.

This chain joins TRBV27 and TRBJ1-1; no firm D call. V was shortened by 0 bases and J by 10 bases, with 15 bases between the two germline ends. Germline V gene lookup returns CDR1 MNHEY and CDR2 SMNVEV (reference sequence). The CDR3 runs 14 residues. The CDR3 here is CASSLSRTAGRAFF. The CDR3, as DNA: TGTGCCAGCAGTTTATCGAGGACCGCGGGAAGAGCTTTCTTT.

The chain links TRBV10-3 to TRBJ2-4; TRBD1 matches 8 bases. Germline trimming cut 3 bases from V and 5 bases from J; bases unmatched to any gene: 6. This CDR3 spans 15 amino acids. Germline-derived CDR1 and CDR2 are ENHRY and SYGVKD. The CDR3 here is CAISETGTGENIQYF. CDR3 sequence (DNA): TGTGCCATCAGTGAAACCGGGACAGGAGAAAACATTCAGTACTTC.

The J gene is TRBJ1-6, the V gene TRBV10-2; maybe TRBD1 (6 bases). This CDR3 is built from 15 residues. The V gene lost 4 bases and the J gene lost 8 bases, with 15 bases spanning the gap. Germline CDR1 WSHSY, CDR2 SAAADI. CDR3: CASSVRGAKHSPLHF. DNA of the CDR3: TGCGCCAGCAGTGTTCGGGGGGCTAAACATTCACCCCTCCACTTT.

This chain joins TRBV7-2 and TRBJ2-5, with D perhaps matching TRBD1 (6 bases). CDR1 is SGHTA, CDR2 FQGNSA, per germline. There are 14 residues in the CDR3. V lost 6 bases, J lost 5 bases, and 16 bases lay in between. CDR3 nucleotides: TGTGCCAGCAGTTCCCAGGGGTTGGGGGAGACCCAGTACTTC. Translation: CASSSQGLGETQYF.